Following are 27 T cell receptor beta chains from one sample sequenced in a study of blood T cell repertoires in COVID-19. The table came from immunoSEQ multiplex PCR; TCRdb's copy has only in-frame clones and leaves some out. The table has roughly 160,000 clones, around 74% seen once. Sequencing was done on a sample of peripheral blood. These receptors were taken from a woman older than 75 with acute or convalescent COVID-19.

CDR3 residues: CASSVLGQGSPLHF. The DNA for the CDR3 is TGTGCCAGCAGCGTATTAGGGCAGGGTTCACCCCTCCACTTT. J is TRBJ1-6 and V is TRBV9, with D possibly being TRBD1 (5 bases). The germline gives CDR1 SGDLS, CDR2 YYNGEE. The V end lost 1 base, the J end lost 9 bases, and 11 bases lay between the germline ends. The CDR3 covers 14 residues.

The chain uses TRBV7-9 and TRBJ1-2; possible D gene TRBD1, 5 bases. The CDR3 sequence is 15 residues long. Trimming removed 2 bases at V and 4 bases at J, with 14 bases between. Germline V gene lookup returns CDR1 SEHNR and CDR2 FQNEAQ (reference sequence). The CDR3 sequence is CASSLRGRVGYGYTF. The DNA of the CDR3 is TGTGCCAGCAGCTTAAGGGGCAGGGTGGGCTATGGCTACACCTTC. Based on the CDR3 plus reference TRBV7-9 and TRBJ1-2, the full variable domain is DTGVSQNPRHKITKRGQNVTFRCDPISEHNRLYWYRQTLGQGPEFLTYFQNEAQLEKSRLLSDRFSAERPKGSFSTLEIQRTEQGDSAMYLCASSLRGRVGYGYTFGSGTRLTVV.

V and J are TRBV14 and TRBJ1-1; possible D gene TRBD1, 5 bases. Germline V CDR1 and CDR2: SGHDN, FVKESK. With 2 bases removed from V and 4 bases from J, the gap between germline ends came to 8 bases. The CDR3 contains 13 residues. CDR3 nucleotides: TGTGCCAGCAGCCAAATCGGGGGCACTGAAGCTTTCTTT. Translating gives CASSQIGGTEAFF.

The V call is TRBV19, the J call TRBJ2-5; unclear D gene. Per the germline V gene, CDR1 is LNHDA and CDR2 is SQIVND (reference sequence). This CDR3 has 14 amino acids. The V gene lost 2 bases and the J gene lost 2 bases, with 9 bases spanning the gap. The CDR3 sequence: CASSIRSIQETQYF. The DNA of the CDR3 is TGTGCCAGTAGTATACGGTCAATACAAGAGACCCAGTACTTC.

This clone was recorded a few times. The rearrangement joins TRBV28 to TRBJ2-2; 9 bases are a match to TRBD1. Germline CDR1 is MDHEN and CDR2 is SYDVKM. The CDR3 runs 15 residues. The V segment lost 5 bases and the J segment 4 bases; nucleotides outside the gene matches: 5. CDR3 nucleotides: TGTGCCAGCAGTACACAGGGGGCAGGCACCGGGGAGCTGTTTTTT. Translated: CASSTQGAGTGELFF.

This chain's CDR3 is CASSSETRGPWEKLFF. CDR3 DNA: TGTGCCAGCAGTTCTGAAACCAGGGGGCCATGGGAGAAACTGTTTTTT. This chain links TRBV28 with TRBJ1-4; 8 bases match TRBD1. There are 16 residues in the CDR3. The trim removed 4 bases at V and 11 bases at J, leaving 15 bases unmatched. Germline V gives CDR1 MDHEN, CDR2 SYDVKM.

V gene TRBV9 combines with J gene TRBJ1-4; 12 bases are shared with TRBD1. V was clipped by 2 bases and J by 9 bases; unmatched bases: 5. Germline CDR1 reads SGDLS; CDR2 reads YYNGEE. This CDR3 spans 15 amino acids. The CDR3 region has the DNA TGTGCCAGCAGCGTCGGGACAGGGGGCGTTCAAAAACTGTTTTTT. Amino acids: CASSVGTGGVQKLFF.

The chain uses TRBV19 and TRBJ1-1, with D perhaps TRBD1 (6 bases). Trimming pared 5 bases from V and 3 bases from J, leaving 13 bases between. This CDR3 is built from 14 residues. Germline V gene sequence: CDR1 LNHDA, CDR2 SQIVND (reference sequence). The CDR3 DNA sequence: TGTGCCAGTAGTCCGACACAGGGAGACACTGAAGCTTTCTTT. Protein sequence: CASSPTQGDTEAFF.

The CDR3 spells CASSPTSGRIEETQYF. The CDR3 DNA sequence: TGTGCCAGCAGCCCGACTAGCGGGAGAATAGAGGAGACCCAGTACTTC. The chain links TRBV5-4 to TRBJ2-5; 12 bases are a match to TRBD2. CDR3 length equals 16 residues. In germline, CDR1 is SGHNT, CDR2 YYREEE (reference sequence). J gave up 5 bases and V 4 bases, and 9 bases lay outside the gene matches.

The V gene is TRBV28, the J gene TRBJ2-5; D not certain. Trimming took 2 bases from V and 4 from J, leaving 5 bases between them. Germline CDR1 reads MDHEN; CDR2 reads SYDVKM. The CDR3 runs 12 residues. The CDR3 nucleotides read TGTGCCAGCAGTTTAGATAGAGAGACCCAGTACTTC. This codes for CASSLDRETQYF.

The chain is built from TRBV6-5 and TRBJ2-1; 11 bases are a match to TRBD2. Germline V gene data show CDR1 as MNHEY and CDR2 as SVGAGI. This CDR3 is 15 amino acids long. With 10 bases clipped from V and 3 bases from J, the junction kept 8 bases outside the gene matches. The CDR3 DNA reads TGTGCCACAAAACCGGGACTAGCGGACTACAATGAGCAGTTCTTC. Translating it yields CATKPGLADYNEQFF.

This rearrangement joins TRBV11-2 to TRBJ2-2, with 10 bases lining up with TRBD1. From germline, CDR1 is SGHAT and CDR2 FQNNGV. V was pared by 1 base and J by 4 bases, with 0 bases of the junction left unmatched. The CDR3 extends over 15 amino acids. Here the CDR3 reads CASSLGQGATGELFF. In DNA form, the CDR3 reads TGTGCCAGCAGCTTAGGACAGGGGGCCACCGGGGAGCTGTTTTTT.

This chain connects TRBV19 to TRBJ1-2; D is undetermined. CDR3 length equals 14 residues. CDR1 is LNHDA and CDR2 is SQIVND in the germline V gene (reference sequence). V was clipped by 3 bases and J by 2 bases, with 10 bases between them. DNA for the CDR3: TGTGCCAGTAGTATGGCTACAGAAAACTATGGCTACACCTTC. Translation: CASSMATENYGYTF.

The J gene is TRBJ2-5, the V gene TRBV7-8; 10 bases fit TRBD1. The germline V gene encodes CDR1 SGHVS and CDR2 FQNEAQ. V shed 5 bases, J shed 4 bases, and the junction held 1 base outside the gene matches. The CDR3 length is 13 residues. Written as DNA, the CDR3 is TGTGCCAGCAGCCGGGACAGGGGAGAGACCCAGTACTTC. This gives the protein CASSRDRGETQYF.

Written as DNA, the CDR3 is TGTGCCAGCTCACCGTTGCGGACAGGGGTCCACGAGCAGTACTTC. Its protein product is CASSPLRTGVHEQYF. This chain links TRBV18 with TRBJ2-7; 9 nucleotides match TRBD1. There are 15 residues in the CDR3. V lost 3 bases to trimming and J lost 5 bases; unmatched junction nucleotides: 8. CDR1 and CDR2 (germline): KGHSH, LQKENI.

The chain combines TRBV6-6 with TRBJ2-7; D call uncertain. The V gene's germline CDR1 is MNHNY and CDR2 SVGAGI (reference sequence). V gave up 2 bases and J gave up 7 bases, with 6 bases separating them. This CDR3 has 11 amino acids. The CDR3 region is CASSYGGEQYF. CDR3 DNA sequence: TGTGCCAGCAGTTACGGCGGAGAGCAGTACTTC.

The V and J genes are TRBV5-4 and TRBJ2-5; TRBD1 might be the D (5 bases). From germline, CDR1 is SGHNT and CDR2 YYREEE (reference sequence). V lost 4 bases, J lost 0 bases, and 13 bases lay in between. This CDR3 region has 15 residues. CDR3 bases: TGTGCCAGCAGCCGGCCTGACAGCAACCAAGAGACCCAGTACTTC. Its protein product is CASSRPDSNQETQYF.

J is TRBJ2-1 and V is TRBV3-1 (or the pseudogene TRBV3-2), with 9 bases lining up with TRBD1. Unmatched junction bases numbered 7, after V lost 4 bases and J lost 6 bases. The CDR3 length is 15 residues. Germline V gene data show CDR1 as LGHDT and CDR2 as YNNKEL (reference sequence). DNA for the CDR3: TGTGCCAGCAGCCTCTCGGGACAGGGATTCAATGAGCAGTTCTTC. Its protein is CASSLSGQGFNEQFF.

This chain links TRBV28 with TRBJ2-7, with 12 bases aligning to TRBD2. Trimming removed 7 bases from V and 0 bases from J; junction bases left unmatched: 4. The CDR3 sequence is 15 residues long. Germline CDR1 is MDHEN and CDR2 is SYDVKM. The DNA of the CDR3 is TGTGCCAGCATCCCGGGACTAGCGGGCTCCTACGAGCAGTACTTC. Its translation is CASIPGLAGSYEQYF.

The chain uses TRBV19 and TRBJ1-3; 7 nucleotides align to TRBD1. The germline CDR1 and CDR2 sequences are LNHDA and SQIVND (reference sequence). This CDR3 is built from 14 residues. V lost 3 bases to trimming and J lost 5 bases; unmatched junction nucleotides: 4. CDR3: CASSITGERNTIYF. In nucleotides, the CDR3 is TGTGCCAGTAGTATCACAGGGGAGAGAAACACCATATATTTT.

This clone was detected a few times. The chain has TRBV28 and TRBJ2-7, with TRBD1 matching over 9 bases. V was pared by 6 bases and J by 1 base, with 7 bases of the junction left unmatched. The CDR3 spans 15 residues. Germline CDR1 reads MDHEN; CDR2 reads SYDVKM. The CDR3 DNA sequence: TGTGCCAGCAGCGAGACCGGGACAGGGTCCTACGAGCAGTACTTC. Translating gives CASSETGTGSYEQYF.

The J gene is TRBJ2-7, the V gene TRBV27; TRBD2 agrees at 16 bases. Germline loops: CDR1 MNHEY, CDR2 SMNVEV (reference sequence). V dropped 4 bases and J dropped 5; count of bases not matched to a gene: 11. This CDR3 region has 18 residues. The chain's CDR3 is CASSSGLAGGPTWDEQYF. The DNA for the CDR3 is TGTGCCAGCAGTTCGGGACTAGCGGGAGGGCCGACGTGGGACGAGCAGTACTTC.

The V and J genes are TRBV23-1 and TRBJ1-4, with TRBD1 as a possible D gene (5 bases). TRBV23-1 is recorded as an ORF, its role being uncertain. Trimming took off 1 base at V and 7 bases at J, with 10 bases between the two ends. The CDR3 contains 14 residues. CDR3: CASSQCRGFEKLFF. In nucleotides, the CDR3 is TGCGCCAGCAGTCAATGTAGGGGATTTGAAAAACTGTTTTTT.

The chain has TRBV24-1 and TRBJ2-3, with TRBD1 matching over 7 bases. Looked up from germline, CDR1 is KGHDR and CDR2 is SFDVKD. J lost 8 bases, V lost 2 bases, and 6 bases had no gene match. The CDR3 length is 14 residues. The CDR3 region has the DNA TGTGCCACCAGTGATTATACAGGGGATGGTACGCAGTATTTT. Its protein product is CATSDYTGDGTQYF.

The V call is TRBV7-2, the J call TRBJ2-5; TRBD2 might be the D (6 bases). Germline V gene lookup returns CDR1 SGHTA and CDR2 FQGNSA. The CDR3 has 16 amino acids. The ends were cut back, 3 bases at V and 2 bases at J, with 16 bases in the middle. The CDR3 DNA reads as TGTGCCAGCAGCTTGGGAGATCGGACTATTCAAGAGACCCAGTACTTC. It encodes CASSLGDRTIQETQYF.

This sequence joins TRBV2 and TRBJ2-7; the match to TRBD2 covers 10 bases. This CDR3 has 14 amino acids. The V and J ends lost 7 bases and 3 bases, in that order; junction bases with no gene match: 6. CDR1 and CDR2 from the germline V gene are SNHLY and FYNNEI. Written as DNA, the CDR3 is TGTGCCAGCAAAGGGCTAGCGGGAGTCTACGAGCAGTACTTC. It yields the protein CASKGLAGVYEQYF.

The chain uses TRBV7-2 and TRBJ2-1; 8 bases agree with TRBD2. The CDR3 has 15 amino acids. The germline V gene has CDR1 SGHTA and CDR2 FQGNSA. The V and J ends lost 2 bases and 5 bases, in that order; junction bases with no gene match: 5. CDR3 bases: TGTGCCAGCAGCTTACCGCCGGGACTAGACAATGAGCAGTTCTTC. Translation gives CASSLPPGLDNEQFF. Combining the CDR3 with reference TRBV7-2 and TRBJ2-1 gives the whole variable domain GAGVSQSPSNKVTEKGKDVELRCDPISGHTALYWYRQSLGQGLEFLIYFQGNSAPDKSGLPSDRFSAERTGGSVSTLTIQRTQQEDSAVYLCASSLPPGLDNEQFFGPGTRLTVL.